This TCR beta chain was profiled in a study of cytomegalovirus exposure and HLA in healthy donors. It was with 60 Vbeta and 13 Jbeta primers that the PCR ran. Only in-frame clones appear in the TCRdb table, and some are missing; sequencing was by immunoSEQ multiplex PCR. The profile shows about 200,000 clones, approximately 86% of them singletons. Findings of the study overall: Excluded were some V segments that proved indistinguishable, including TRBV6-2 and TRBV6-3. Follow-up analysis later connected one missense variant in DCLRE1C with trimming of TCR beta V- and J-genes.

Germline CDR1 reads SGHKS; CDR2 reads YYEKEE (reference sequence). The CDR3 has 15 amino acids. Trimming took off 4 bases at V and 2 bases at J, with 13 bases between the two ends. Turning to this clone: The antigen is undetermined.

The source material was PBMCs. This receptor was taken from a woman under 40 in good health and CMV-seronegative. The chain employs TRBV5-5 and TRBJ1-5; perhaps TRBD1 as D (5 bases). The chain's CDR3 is CASSPVLGGNQPQHF. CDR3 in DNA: TGTGCCAGCAGCCCTGTTCTAGGGGGCAATCAGCCCCAGCATTTT.